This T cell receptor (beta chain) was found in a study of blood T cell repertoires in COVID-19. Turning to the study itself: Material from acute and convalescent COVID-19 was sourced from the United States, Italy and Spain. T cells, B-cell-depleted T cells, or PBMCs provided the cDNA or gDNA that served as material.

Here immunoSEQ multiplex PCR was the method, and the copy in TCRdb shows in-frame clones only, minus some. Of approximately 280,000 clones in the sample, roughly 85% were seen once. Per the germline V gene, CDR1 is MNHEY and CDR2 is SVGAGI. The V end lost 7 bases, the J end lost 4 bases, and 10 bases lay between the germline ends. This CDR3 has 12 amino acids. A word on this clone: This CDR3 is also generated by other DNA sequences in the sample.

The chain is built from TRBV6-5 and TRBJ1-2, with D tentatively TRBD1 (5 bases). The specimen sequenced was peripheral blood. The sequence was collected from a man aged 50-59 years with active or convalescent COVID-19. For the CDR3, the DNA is TGTGCCAGCAAGAGGCAGGGCTATGGCTACACCTTC. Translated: CASKRQGYGYTF.